The 12 T cell receptor beta chains reported below all come from one sample, sequenced in a study of neoadjuvant anti-PD-1 for oral cavity cancer. This sample's time point: after neoadjuvant nivolumab, at surgical resection. Only in-frame clones appear in the TCRdb table, and some are missing; sequencing was by immunoSEQ multiplex PCR. The sample lists around 7,800 clones, approximately 70% occurring once. Source: PBMCs, taken after nivolumab (anti-PD-1) treatment. Receptors were obtained from a person aged 35-80 years with oral cavity squamous cell carcinoma.

This chain uses TRBV18 with TRBJ2-1; TRBD1 matches at 7 bases. The germline gives CDR1 KGHSH, CDR2 LQKENI. The CDR3 extends over 15 amino acids. V shed 5 bases, J shed 2 bases, and the junction held 6 bases outside the gene matches. CDR3 nucleotides: TGTGCCAGCTCATTAGACAGGGAAGCCTACAATGAGCAGTTCTTC. This encodes CASSLDREAYNEQFF. Supplemented by reference TRBV18 and TRBJ2-1, the full variable domain reads NAGVMQNPRHLVRRRGQEARLRCSPMKGHSHVYWYRQLPEEGLKFMVYLQKENIIDESGMPKERFSAEFPKEGPSILRIQQVVRGDSAAYFCASSLDREAYNEQFFGPGTRLTVL.

The genes are TRBV5-1 and TRBJ2-2; D is unclear. The CDR3 has 16 residues. Germline V lookup: CDR1 SGHRS, CDR2 YFSETQ. Trimming shortened V by 4 bases and J by 1 base, and 14 bases separated the two germline ends. CDR3 sequence reads: CASSKKIQENTGELFF. CDR3 nucleotides: TGCGCCAGCAGCAAGAAAATCCAGGAGAACACCGGGGAGCTGTTTTTT.

The J gene is TRBJ1-4, the V gene TRBV6-5; weak D call: TRBD1 (5 bases). Trimming removed 0 bases from V and 11 bases from J, with 13 bases in between. The CDR3 extends over 14 amino acids. The germline CDR1 and CDR2 sequences are MNHEY and SVGAGI. The CDR3 region is CASSYSSGGLKLFF. CDR3 coding DNA: TGTGCCAGCAGTTACTCGTCGGGGGGTCTTAAACTGTTTTTT.

The CDR3 loop reads CASRATDHSNQPQHF. The CDR3 region has the DNA TGTGCCAGCAGAGCGACTGACCATAGCAATCAGCCCCAGCATTTT. This chain connects TRBV6-6 to TRBJ1-5; D gene unclear. The CDR3 extends over 15 amino acids. The ends were cut back, 6 bases at V and 0 bases at J, with 12 bases in the middle. CDR1 and CDR2 from the germline V gene are MNHNY and SVGAGI (reference sequence).

The CDR3 DNA reads as TGTGCCAGCAGCTTAGGAGGGGCGAGAGGGGCCAACGTCCTGACTTTC. It specifies CASSLGGARGANVLTF. This sequence joins TRBV7-2 and TRBJ2-6, with D tentatively TRBD1 or TRBD2 (5 bases each). V was pared by 1 base and J by 4 bases, with 11 bases between. CDR1 is SGHTA, CDR2 FQGNSA, per germline. This CDR3 region has 16 residues. Variable domain in full (rest from reference TRBV7-2 and TRBJ2-6): GAGVSQSPSNKVTEKGKDVELRCDPISGHTALYWYRQSLGQGLEFLIYFQGNSAPDKSGLPSDRFSAERTGGSVSTLTIQRTQQEDSAVYLCASSLGGARGANVLTFGAGSRLTVL.

The rearrangement uses TRBV28 and TRBJ1-2; D is ambiguous. Deletions cut 7 bases from V and 2 bases from J, with 14 bases between. Germline values: CDR1 MDHEN, CDR2 SYDVKM. This CDR3 spans 14 amino acids. CDR3 amino acids: CASMGLSGNYGYTF. DNA for the CDR3: TGTGCCAGCATGGGCCTTTCGGGGAACTATGGCTACACCTTC.

This clone occurred once. The chain joins TRBV6-5 to TRBJ2-7, with a weak D call TRBD2 (6 bases). Germline V lookup: CDR1 MNHEY, CDR2 SVGAGI. The CDR3 covers 14 residues. The V end was cut by 7 bases, the J end by 4 bases, with 17 bases between. The DNA of the CDR3 is TGTGCCAGCAAAAGGGCGGGGCAAGTTTACGAGCAGTACTTC. It is translated as CASKRAGQVYEQYF.

The chain uses TRBV4-3 and TRBJ1-6; 7 nucleotides line up with TRBD1. After removal of 0 bases from V and 2 bases from J, the junction contained 4 bases not matched to a gene. Per the germline V gene, CDR1 is LGHNA and CDR2 is YSLEER. The CDR3 has 17 amino acids. The CDR3 sequence: CASSQDLQGAYNSPLHF. CDR3 sequence (DNA): TGCGCCAGCAGCCAAGACCTCCAGGGGGCCTATAATTCACCCCTCCACTTT.

V gene TRBV6-5 combines with J gene TRBJ1-1; D might be TRBD1 (6 bases). Trimming pared 4 bases from V and 6 bases from J, leaving 12 bases between. Looked up from germline, CDR1 is MNHEY and CDR2 is SVGAGI. CDR3 length: 13 amino acids. CDR3 sequence reads: CASSSTGSAEAFF. The CDR3 DNA is TGTGCCAGCAGTTCCACAGGGAGCGCTGAAGCTTTCTTT.

V gene TRBV7-9 combines with J gene TRBJ2-3; 10 bases are a match to TRBD2. CDR1 and CDR2 from the germline V gene are SEHNR and FQNEAQ (reference sequence). The CDR3 has 14 residues. V gave up 3 bases and J gave up 6 bases; unmatched junction bases: 3. Here the CDR3 reads CASSFPSGGDTQYF. The CDR3 nucleotides are TGTGCCAGCAGCTTCCCTAGCGGGGGCGATACGCAGTATTTT.

This clone was observed once. The CDR3 nucleotides are TGTGCCAGCGCCAGCCCAGGGTATCAGCCCCAGCATTTT. This codes for CASASPGYQPQHF. This chain joins TRBV6-6 and TRBJ1-5; maybe TRBD1 (5 bases). This CDR3 has 13 residues. The germline V and J ends were trimmed by 8 bases and 5 bases, with 13 bases remaining between them. Germline V lookup: CDR1 MNHNY, CDR2 SVGAGI (reference sequence).

This clone appeared once. The V and J genes are TRBV7-8 and TRBJ2-2; TRBD1 is a possible D gene (6 bases). The CDR3 is 12 residues long. With 3 bases removed from V and 8 bases from J, the gap between germline ends came to 7 bases. Germline V gene lookup returns CDR1 SGHVS and CDR2 FQNEAQ. The CDR3 sequence is CASSLRGGELFF. In DNA form, the CDR3 reads TGTGCCAGCAGCTTGAGGGGGGGGGAGCTGTTTTTT.